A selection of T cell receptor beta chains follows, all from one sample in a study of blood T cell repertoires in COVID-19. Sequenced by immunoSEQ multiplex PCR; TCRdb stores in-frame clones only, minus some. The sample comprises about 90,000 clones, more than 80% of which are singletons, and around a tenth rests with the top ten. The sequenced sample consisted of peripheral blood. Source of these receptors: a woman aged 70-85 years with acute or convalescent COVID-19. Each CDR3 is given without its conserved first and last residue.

CDR3: ASSQTGGFTDTQY
V: TRBV3-1/TRBV3-2
J: TRBJ2-3

CDR3: ASSPYLQVGQPQH
V: TRBV4-3
J: TRBJ1-5

CDR3: ASRTGTSTGELF
V: TRBV10-2
J: TRBJ2-2

CDR3: ASGEAVVGNIQY
V: TRBV28
J: TRBJ2-4

CDR3: ASTRAGAGSYEQY
V: TRBV27
J: TRBJ2-7

CDR3: ASSPRQGDYGYT
V: TRBV5-1
J: TRBJ1-2

CDR3: ASSQESPPRTDTQY
V: TRBV4-2
J: TRBJ2-3

CDR3: ASSLDRVSGANVLT
V: TRBV5-1
J: TRBJ2-6

CDR3: ASSLGRDEQF
V: TRBV5-5
J: TRBJ2-1

CDR3: ASSFRTSGAFTGEQF
V: TRBV7-2
J: TRBJ2-1

CDR3: ASTILAGGRETQY
V: TRBV3-1/TRBV3-2
J: TRBJ2-5

CDR3: ASTGNYGYT
V: TRBV28
J: TRBJ1-2

CDR3: ASSLGDSSGANVLT
V: TRBV5-1
J: TRBJ2-6

CDR3: ASSQGLLETQY
V: TRBV11-1
J: TRBJ2-5

CDR3: ASSQNLQGAGELF
V: TRBV7-9
J: TRBJ2-2

CDR3: ASSLRETGELF
V: TRBV7-8
J: TRBJ2-2

CDR3: ASSYSTGMSYT
V: TRBV6-2/TRBV6-3
J: TRBJ1-2

CDR3: ASSLGASYEQY
V: TRBV19
J: TRBJ2-7

CDR3: ASSFDDRGFEQY
V: TRBV13
J: TRBJ2-7

CDR3: ASSERQGGKLF
V: TRBV6-1
J: TRBJ1-4

CDR3: ASSVDRGTYEQY
V: TRBV2
J: TRBJ2-7

CDR3: ASRQTSGRDTGELF
V: TRBV3-1/TRBV3-2
J: TRBJ2-2

CDR3: SASDRGFYGYT
V: TRBV29-1
J: TRBJ1-2

CDR3: ASSSTGLQNTEAF
V: TRBV28
J: TRBJ1-1

CDR3: ASSLDRVFQPQH
V: TRBV5-5
J: TRBJ1-5

CDR3: ASSSRPGQGFYNEQF
V: TRBV7-8
J: TRBJ2-1

CDR3: ASSLEPGVELF
V: TRBV7-9
J: TRBJ2-2

CDR3: ASSLGPSRSYNSPLH
V: TRBV7-2
J: TRBJ1-6

CDR3: ASRLTGGAEAF
V: TRBV11-1
J: TRBJ1-1

CDR3: ASRDRGGTEAF
V: TRBV10-2
J: TRBJ1-1

CDR3: ASSRGQGAHEQY
V: TRBV6-5
J: TRBJ2-7

CDR3: ASSLAGTGFTGELF
V: TRBV5-1
J: TRBJ2-2

CDR3: ASKLLAAANTGELF
V: TRBV28
J: TRBJ2-2

CDR3: ASARQGGAYEQY
V: TRBV6-5
J: TRBJ2-7

CDR3: ASSLAGQGSGELF
V: TRBV5-5
J: TRBJ2-2

CDR3: ASRGSQGGGYEQY
V: TRBV6-6
J: TRBJ2-7

CDR3: ASSQLAVNNEQF
V: TRBV18
J: TRBJ2-1

CDR3: ASSADGYYGYT
V: TRBV12-1
J: TRBJ1-2

CDR3: SVEGGTGYGGYT
V: TRBV29-1
J: TRBJ1-2

CDR3: ASSLSGGLGEKLF
V: TRBV7-8
J: TRBJ1-4

CDR3: ASSHLRTEAF
V: TRBV6-6
J: TRBJ1-1

CDR3: AISESGDRPLRMYGYT
V: TRBV10-3
J: TRBJ1-2